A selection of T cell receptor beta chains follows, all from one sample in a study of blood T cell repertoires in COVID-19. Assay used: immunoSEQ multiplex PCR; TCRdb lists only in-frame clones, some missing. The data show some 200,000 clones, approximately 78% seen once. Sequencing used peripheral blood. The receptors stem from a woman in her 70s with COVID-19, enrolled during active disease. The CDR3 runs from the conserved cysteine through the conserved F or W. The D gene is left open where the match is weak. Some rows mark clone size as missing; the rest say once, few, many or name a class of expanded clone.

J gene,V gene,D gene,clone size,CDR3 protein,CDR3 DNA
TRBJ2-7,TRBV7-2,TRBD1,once,CASSPLGTGKTYEQYF,TGTGCCAGCAGCCCGCTAGGGACAGGGAAGACCTACGAGCAGTACTTC
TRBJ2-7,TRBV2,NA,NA,CASLNPGTRTYEQYF,TGTGCCAGCTTGAACCCCGGGACACGGACCTACGAGCAGTACTTC
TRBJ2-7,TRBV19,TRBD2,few,CASSIDIPTSGIVYEQYF,TGTGCCAGTAGTATAGATATACCGACTAGCGGGATTGTCTACGAGCAGTACTTC
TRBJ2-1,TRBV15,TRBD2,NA,CATSRGTSNEQFF,TGTGCCACCAGCAGGGGGACTAGCAATGAGCAGTTCTTC
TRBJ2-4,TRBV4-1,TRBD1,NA,CASSQDPYRDRGNIQYF,TGCGCCAGCAGCCAAGATCCGTACCGGGACAGGGGAAACATTCAGTACTTC
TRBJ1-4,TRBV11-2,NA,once,CASSLKGESNEKLFF,TGTGCCAGCAGCTTAAAAGGGGAATCTAATGAAAAACTGTTTTTT
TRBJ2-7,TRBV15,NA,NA,CATSRDRDRKSSYEQYF,TGTGCCACCAGCAGAGACCGAGACAGAAAATCGTCCTACGAGCAGTACTTC
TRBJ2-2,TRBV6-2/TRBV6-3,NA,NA,CASSYSRNTGELFF,TGTGCCAGCAGTTACTCCAGGAACACCGGGGAGCTGTTTTTT
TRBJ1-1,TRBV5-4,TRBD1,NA,CAVRLQGGRQAFF,TGTGCCGTCCGACTACAGGGGGGGCGTCAAGCTTTCTTT
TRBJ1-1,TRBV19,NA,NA,CASSSRGGTEAFF,TGTGCCAGTAGTTCTCGGGGGGGCACTGAAGCTTTCTTT
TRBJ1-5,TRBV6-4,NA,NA,CASSDPKKGRVDNQPQHF,TGTGCCAGCAGTGACCCTAAGAAGGGCAGGGTTGACAATCAGCCCCAGCATTTT
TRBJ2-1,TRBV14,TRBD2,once,CASSPSGRYSPYNEQFF,TGTGCCAGCAGTCCTAGCGGGAGATATAGTCCCTACAATGAGCAGTTCTTC
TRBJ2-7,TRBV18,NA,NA,CASSPNTNEQYF,TGTGCCAGCTCACCGAACACAAACGAGCAGTACTTC
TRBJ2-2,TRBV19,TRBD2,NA,CASSAIAGGAGELFF,TGTGCCAGTAGCGCAATAGCGGGGGGGGCCGGGGAGCTGTTTTTT
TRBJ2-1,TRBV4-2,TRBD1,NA,CASSQGTGRNEQFF,TGTGCCAGCAGCCAAGGGACAGGAAGGAATGAGCAGTTCTTC
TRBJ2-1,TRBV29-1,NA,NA,CSVDRRNEQFF,TGCAGCGTTGATAGGCGGAATGAGCAGTTCTTC
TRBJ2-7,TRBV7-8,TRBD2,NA,CASQRAGGYEQYF,TGTGCCAGCCAGCGAGCGGGAGGGTACGAGCAGTACTTC
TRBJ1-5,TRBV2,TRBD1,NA,CASRAGTGHNQPQHF,TGTGCCAGCAGGGCCGGGACAGGGCACAATCAGCCCCAGCATTTT
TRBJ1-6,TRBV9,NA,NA,CASSVGDNRLGYNSPLHF,TGTGCCAGCAGCGTAGGGGACAATCGCCTGGGCTATAATTCACCCCTCCACTTT
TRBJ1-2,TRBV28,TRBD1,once,CASLTGEGLGAF,TGTGCCAGCCTAACAGGGGAAGGGCTCGGGGCCTTC
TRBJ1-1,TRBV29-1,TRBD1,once,CSAYDRANTEAFF,TGCAGCGCATATGACAGGGCTAACACTGAAGCTTTCTTT
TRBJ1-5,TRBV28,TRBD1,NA,CASSSVTGASYSNQPQHF,TGTGCCAGCAGTTCCGTTACAGGGGCCTCTTATAGCAATCAGCCCCAGCATTTT
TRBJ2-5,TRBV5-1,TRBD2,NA,CASSAGTGTRRTQYF,TGCGCCAGCAGCGCCGGAACCGGGACTAGAAGAACCCAGTACTTC
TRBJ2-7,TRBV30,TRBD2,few,CALRGGSSYEQYF,TGTGCCCTCCGCGGCGGGAGTTCCTACGAGCAGTACTTC
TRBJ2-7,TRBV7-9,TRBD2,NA,CASSPGTSREGGEQYF,TGTGCCAGCAGCCCTGGGACTAGCAGGGAGGGGGGCGAGCAGTACTTC
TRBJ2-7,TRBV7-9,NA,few,CASSRPPLGGIAYEQYF,TGTGCCAGCAGCCGACCCCCACTGGGCGGGATCGCCTACGAGCAGTACTTC
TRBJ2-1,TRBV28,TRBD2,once,CASSDPGTSGSYEQFF,TGTGCCAGCAGTGACCCCGGGACTAGCGGGAGCTATGAGCAGTTCTTC
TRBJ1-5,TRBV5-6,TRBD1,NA,CASSLKVPGQGNRPQHF,TGTGCCAGCAGCTTGAAAGTTCCGGGACAGGGTAACAGGCCCCAGCATTTT
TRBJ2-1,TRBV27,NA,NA,CASSSRTGRDNEQFF,TGTGCCAGCAGTTCAAGGACAGGGAGGGACAATGAGCAGTTCTTC
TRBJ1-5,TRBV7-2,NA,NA,CASKEGSSNQPQHF,TGTGCCAGCAAAGAGGGTTCTAGCAATCAGCCCCAGCATTTT
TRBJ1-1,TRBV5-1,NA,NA,CASRLISVNTEAFF,TGCGCCAGCAGGCTCATAAGCGTCAACACTGAAGCTTTCTTT
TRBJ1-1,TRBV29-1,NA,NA,CSVGGVVGGTEEAFF,TGCAGCGTTGGAGGAGTTGTCGGAGGGACGGAAGAAGCTTTCTTT
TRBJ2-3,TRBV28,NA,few,CASSAGTDTQYF,TGTGCCAGCAGTGCGGGTACGGATACGCAGTATTTT
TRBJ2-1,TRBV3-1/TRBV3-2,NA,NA,CASSQARGASEQFF,TGTGCCAGCAGCCAAGCTCGGGGAGCGTCTGAGCAGTTCTTC
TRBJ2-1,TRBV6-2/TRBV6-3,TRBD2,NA,CASSYRGTSVFFSYNEQFF,TGTGCCAGCAGTTATCGGGGGACTAGCGTTTTTTTCTCCTACAATGAGCAGTTCTTC
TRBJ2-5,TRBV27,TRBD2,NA,CASSPTGAGQETQYF,TGTGCCAGCAGTCCAACTGGAGCGGGGCAAGAGACCCAGTACTTC
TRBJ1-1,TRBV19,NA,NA,CASSVPGLPNTEAFF,TGTGCCAGTAGTGTCCCGGGACTCCCGAACACTGAAGCTTTCTTT
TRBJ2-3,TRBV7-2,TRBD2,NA,CASSTGTSGRASDTQYF,TGTGCCAGCAGCACCGGGACTAGCGGGAGGGCCTCGGATACGCAGTATTTT
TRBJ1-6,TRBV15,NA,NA,CATSREGGGGIDSPLHF,TGTGCCACCAGCAGAGAAGGGGGGGGTGGAATAGATTCACCCCTCCACTTT
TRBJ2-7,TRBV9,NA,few,CASSVELVGEQYF,TGTGCCAGCAGCGTAGAACTAGTAGGGGAGCAGTACTTC
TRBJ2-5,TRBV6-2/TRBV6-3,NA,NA,CASSKSRVYQETQYF,TGTGCCAGCAGTAAGTCCAGGGTTTACCAAGAGACCCAGTACTTC
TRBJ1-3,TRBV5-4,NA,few,CASSFLQGLSGNTIYF,TGTGCCAGCAGCTTCCTTCAGGGTTTGTCTGGAAACACCATATATTTT
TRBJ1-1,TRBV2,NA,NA,CASRFTGSEAFF,TGTGCCAGCAGATTCACAGGGAGTGAAGCTTTCTTT
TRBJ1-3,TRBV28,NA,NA,CASSPRTATGNTIYF,TGTGCCAGCTCTCCCAGGACAGCGACTGGAAACACCATATATTTT
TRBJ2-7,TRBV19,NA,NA,CASSIDRRGYEQYF,TGTGCCAGTAGTATAGATCGAAGGGGTTACGAGCAGTACTTC
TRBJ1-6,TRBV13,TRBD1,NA,CASSDRGRNSPLHF,TGTGCCAGCAGCGACAGGGGTAGGAATTCACCCCTCCACTTT
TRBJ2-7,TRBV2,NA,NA,CASRASGYEQYF,TGTGCCAGCAGGGCCTCAGGCTACGAGCAGTACTTC
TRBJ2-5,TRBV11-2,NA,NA,CASSFHGETQYF,TGTGCCAGCAGCTTCCACGGGGAGACCCAGTACTTC
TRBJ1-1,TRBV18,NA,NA,CASSPSGNTEAFF,TGTGCCAGCTCACCATCAGGGAACACTGAAGCTTTCTTT
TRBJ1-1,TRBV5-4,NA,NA,CASSLILPGQAEAFF,TGTGCCAGCAGCTTAATTCTCCCGGGACAAGCTGAAGCTTTCTTT
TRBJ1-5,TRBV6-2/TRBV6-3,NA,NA,CASSTSGTGGYYSNQPQHF,NA
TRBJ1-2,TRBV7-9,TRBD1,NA,CASSLTGSAHYGYTF,TGTGCCAGCAGCTTGACAGGGAGCGCCCACTATGGCTACACCTTC
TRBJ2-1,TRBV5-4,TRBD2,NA,CASSLGRTSGRQHNEQFF,TGTGCCAGCAGCTTGGGAAGGACTAGCGGGAGGCAACACAATGAGCAGTTCTTC
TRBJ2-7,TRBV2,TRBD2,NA,CASSEALWEGAPHYEQYF,TGTGCCAGCAGTGAAGCGCTTTGGGAGGGAGCGCCCCACTACGAGCAGTACTTC
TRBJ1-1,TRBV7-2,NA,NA,CASSPQGSEAFF,TGTGCCAGCAGCCCTCAGGGGTCTGAAGCTTTCTTT
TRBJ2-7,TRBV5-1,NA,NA,CASSFGGQPYEQYF,TGCGCCAGCAGCTTCGGGGGACAGCCCTACGAGCAGTACTTC